These 21 T cell receptor beta chains originate from one sample sequenced in a study of Ad26.COV2.S vaccination and SARS-CoV-2 variants. Sample treatment: over 15 received Ad26.COV2.S at low or high dose, single or two shots; about 5 received placebo; per-sample allocation not given. Day 63 after the first vaccine or placebo injection was the time point for sampling. The protocol was immunoSEQ multiplex PCR, while the TCRdb copy is restricted to in-frame clones and leaves out a portion. The sample comprises over 450,000 clones, roughly nine tenths of which are singletons, and approximately 1.7% rests with the top ten. The sample was peripheral blood, taken in a trial of Ad26.COV2.S vaccine versus placebo. The receptors come from a person aged 18-60 years who received the Ad26.COV2.S COVID-19 vaccine or a placebo.

The chain employs TRBV11-2 and TRBJ2-7; the match to TRBD2 covers 10 bases. The CDR3 loop spans 12 amino acids. Germline V gives CDR1 SGHAT, CDR2 FQNNGV. V lost 5 bases to trimming and J lost 6 bases; unmatched junction nucleotides: 1. DNA for the CDR3: TGTGCCAGCAGCCGGACTAGCGGCGAGCAGTACTTC. As protein: CASSRTSGEQYF.

V usage is TRBV2 and J usage is TRBJ2-7; D is undetermined. V shed 5 bases and J shed 2 bases, with 10 bases lying between them. Germline V CDR1 and CDR2: SNHLY, FYNNEI. This CDR3 contains 13 residues. Written as DNA, the CDR3 is TGTGCCAGCAGTCCTCCGAGGACCTACGAGCAGTACTTC. Translating it yields CASSPPRTYEQYF.

The chain has TRBV5-1 and TRBJ2-3, with 7 bases that match TRBD2. This CDR3 is 16 amino acids long. J lost 0 bases, V lost 0 bases, and 4 bases had no gene match. Germline CDR1 and CDR2: SGHRS and YFSETQ. CDR3 DNA sequence: TGCGCCAGCAGCTTGGAAAGCGGGGCTAGCACAGATACGCAGTATTTT. Amino acid sequence: CASSLESGASTDTQYF.

This clone was counted once. The chain links TRBV20-1 to TRBJ2-7; the D is unclear. V gave up 5 bases and J gave up 3 bases, with 8 bases separating them. Germline CDR1 reads DFQATT; CDR2 reads SNEGSKA (reference sequence). The CDR3 contains 11 residues. CDR3 sequence reads: CSAPDGYEQYF. The CDR3 DNA is TGCAGTGCTCCGGACGGCTACGAGCAGTACTTC.

The chain recombines TRBV4-3 with TRBJ1-1; TRBD1 matches at 7 bases. V was pared by 0 bases and J by 0 bases, with 7 bases of the junction left unmatched. This CDR3 region has 17 residues. CDR1 is LGHNA and CDR2 is YSLEER in the germline V gene. For the CDR3, the DNA is TGCGCCAGCAGCCAAGATAGGGGGACAGTCCTGAACACTGAAGCTTTCTTT. This encodes CASSQDRGTVLNTEAFF.

V usage is TRBV4-2 and J usage is TRBJ1-3; maybe TRBD1 (6 bases). The V gene lost 2 bases and the J gene lost 2 bases, with 16 bases spanning the gap. The length of the CDR3 is 17 residues. Germline V gene data show CDR1 as LGHNA and CDR2 as YNFKEQ. This CDR3 is CASSQLQGGYAGNTIYF. CDR3 in DNA: TGTGCCAGCAGCCAACTACAGGGTGGATACGCTGGAAACACCATATATTTT.

This chain connects TRBV29-1 to TRBJ1-4; D is unresolved. This CDR3 has 13 amino acids. The V gene's germline CDR1 is SQVTM and CDR2 ANQGSEA. The V gene lost 4 bases and the J gene lost 2 bases, with 8 bases spanning the gap. In nucleotides, the CDR3 is TGCAGCGTTGGCGGGCCCACTAATGAAAAACTGTTTTTT. Protein product: CSVGGPTNEKLFF. The entire variable domain, with the rest obtained from reference TRBV29-1 and TRBJ1-4, is as follows: SAVISQKPSRDICQRGTSLTIQCQVDSQVTMMFWYRQQPGQSLTLIATANQGSEATYESGFVIDKFPISRPNLTFSTLTVSNMSPEDSSIYLCSVGGPTNEKLFFGSGTQLSVL.

The J gene is TRBJ2-7, the V gene TRBV6-5; 8 nucleotides line up with TRBD1. The trim removed 2 bases at V and 6 bases at J, leaving 6 bases unmatched. Germline-derived CDR1 and CDR2 are MNHEY and SVGAGI. CDR3 length equals 14 residues. In DNA, the CDR3 is TGTGCCAGCAGTTACAGCCAGGGGGCCCGCGAGCAGTACTTC. Translating it yields CASSYSQGAREQYF.

The genes are TRBV4-3 and TRBJ1-2; D perhaps matches TRBD1 (5 bases). The CDR3 spans 14 residues. CDR1 and CDR2 (germline): LGHNA, YSLEER. V lost 4 bases, J lost 7 bases, and 16 bases lay in between. CDR3: CASSPNQGYGGYTF. The CDR3 DNA sequence: TGCGCCAGCAGCCCGAATCAGGGATACGGTGGCTACACCTTC.

This sequence joins TRBV10-2 and TRBJ2-7; D not certain. V was pared by 4 bases and J by 3 bases, with 13 bases between. Germline CDR1 WSHSY, CDR2 SAAADI. The CDR3 has 14 amino acids. CDR3: CASSGALARYEQYF. The CDR3 DNA reads TGCGCCAGCAGTGGCGCGTTGGCTCGCTACGAGCAGTACTTC.

This clone was seen once. The V gene is TRBV18, the J gene TRBJ2-1; 9 nucleotides agree with TRBD2. CDR3 length: 14 amino acids. Trimming removed 1 base from V and 8 bases from J; junction bases left unmatched: 3. The V gene's germline CDR1 is KGHSH and CDR2 LQKENI. The CDR3 coding sequence is TGTGCCAGCTCACCACTAGCGGGAGTTGATGAGCAGTTCTTC. As protein: CASSPLAGVDEQFF.

This rearrangement joins TRBV7-2 to TRBJ1-2, with 8 bases aligning to TRBD1. This CDR3 spans 15 amino acids. Germline trimming cut 5 bases from V and 4 bases from J; bases unmatched to any gene: 9. From germline, CDR1 is SGHTA and CDR2 FQGNSA. This CDR3 reads CASSLDRGRSYGYTF. The CDR3 DNA reads TGTGCCAGCAGCCTCGACAGGGGAAGGTCCTATGGCTACACCTTC.

The rearrangement uses TRBV11-2 and TRBJ2-7, with D perhaps TRBD2 (6 bases). The CDR3 is 15 amino acids. The V end lost 2 bases, the J end lost 5 bases, and 16 bases lay between the germline ends. The germline V gene has CDR1 SGHAT and CDR2 FQNNGV. CDR3 nucleotide sequence: TGTGCCAGCAGCTTATCGGTCGGGAGAGGCCACGAGCAGTACTTC. Translating gives CASSLSVGRGHEQYF.

V usage is TRBV27 and J usage is TRBJ2-7; a weak D match, TRBD1 (5 bases). Trimming took 0 bases from V and 5 from J, leaving 8 bases between them. CDR3 length equals 13 residues. From germline, CDR1 is MNHEY and CDR2 SMNVEV (reference sequence). CDR3 amino acids: CASSLSGQDEQYF. CDR3 sequence (DNA): TGTGCCAGCAGTTTATCGGGGCAGGACGAGCAGTACTTC.

The rearrangement joins TRBV28 to TRBJ2-3; TRBD2 is a possible D gene (5 bases). Looked up from germline, CDR1 is MDHEN and CDR2 is SYDVKM. The CDR3 has 17 amino acids. V gave up 6 bases and J gave up 3 bases, with 22 bases separating them. The CDR3 DNA reads as TGTGCCAGCAGGCCCCCAACTAGTTCTGTGAGGACAGATACGCAGTATTTT. It translates to CASRPPTSSVRTDTQYF.

The chain has TRBV3-1 (or the pseudogene TRBV3-2) and TRBJ2-7; D is possibly TRBD1 (6 bases). The CDR3 has 15 amino acids. Germline CDR1 is LGHDT and CDR2 is YNNKEL (reference sequence). Trimming took off 4 bases at V and 0 bases at J, with 13 bases between the two ends. This CDR3 reads CASSPRTVSSYEQYF. The CDR3 nucleotides are TGTGCCAGCAGCCCAAGGACAGTCAGCTCCTACGAGCAGTACTTC.

The CDR3 region has the DNA TGTGCCAGCAGCTTAAATGTCCTGGGAGTAGCGGGAGACGAGCAGTACTTC. Amino acids: CASSLNVLGVAGDEQYF. The V and J genes are TRBV27 and TRBJ2-7; 9 positions match TRBD2. The ends lost 6 bases at V and 5 bases at J; junction bases unmatched: 17. Looked up from germline, CDR1 is MNHEY and CDR2 is SMNVEV (reference sequence). This CDR3 region has 17 residues.

The chain carries TRBV7-2 and TRBJ2-5; 9 nucleotides agree with TRBD2. The CDR3 loop spans 14 amino acids. V shed 0 bases, J shed 9 bases, and the junction held 5 bases outside the gene matches. Germline lookup yields CDR1 SGHTA and CDR2 FQGNSA. This chain's CDR3 is CASSLAGTSWAQYF. CDR3 sequence (DNA): TGTGCCAGCAGCTTAGCTGGGACTAGCTGGGCCCAGTACTTC.

This clone has only a few counts. The genes are TRBV2 and TRBJ1-3; D not resolved. Germline V gene lookup returns CDR1 SNHLY and CDR2 FYNNEI. The CDR3 runs 15 residues. V was cut by 6 bases and J by 0 bases, with 12 bases left in between. The CDR3, as DNA: TGTGCCAGCAGACAATCAGGTTACTCTGGAAACACCATATATTTT. Amino acids: CASRQSGYSGNTIYF.

The rearrangement joins TRBV7-2 to TRBJ2-1; D is perhaps TRBD1 (5 bases). From germline, CDR1 is SGHTA and CDR2 FQGNSA. The CDR3 has 15 amino acids. With 3 bases removed from V and 2 bases from J, the gap between germline ends came to 11 bases. The CDR3 region has the DNA TGTGCCAGCAGCTTGACAGTTTCTACCTACAATGAGCAGTTCTTC. It encodes CASSLTVSTYNEQFF.

This chain links TRBV28 with TRBJ1-2; possibly TRBD1 for D (5 bases). Germline V gives CDR1 MDHEN, CDR2 SYDVKM. The CDR3 is made up of 14 amino acids. Trimming pared 7 bases from V and 4 bases from J, leaving 16 bases between. This chain's CDR3 is CASIHRQNSYGYTF. CDR3 bases: TGTGCCAGCATACACAGACAGAATTCCTATGGCTACACCTTC.